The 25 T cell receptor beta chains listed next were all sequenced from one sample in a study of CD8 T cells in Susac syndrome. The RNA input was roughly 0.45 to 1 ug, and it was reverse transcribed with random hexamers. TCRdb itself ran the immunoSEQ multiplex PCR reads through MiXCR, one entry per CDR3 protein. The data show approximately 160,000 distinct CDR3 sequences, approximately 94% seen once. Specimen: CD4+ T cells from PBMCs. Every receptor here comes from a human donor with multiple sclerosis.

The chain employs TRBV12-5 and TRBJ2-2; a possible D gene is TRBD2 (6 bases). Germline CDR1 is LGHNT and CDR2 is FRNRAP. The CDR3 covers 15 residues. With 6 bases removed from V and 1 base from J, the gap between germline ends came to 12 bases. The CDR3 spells CASGTGTQNTGELFF. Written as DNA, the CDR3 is TGTGCTAGTGGCACCGGGACTCAGAACACCGGGGAGCTGTTTTTT.

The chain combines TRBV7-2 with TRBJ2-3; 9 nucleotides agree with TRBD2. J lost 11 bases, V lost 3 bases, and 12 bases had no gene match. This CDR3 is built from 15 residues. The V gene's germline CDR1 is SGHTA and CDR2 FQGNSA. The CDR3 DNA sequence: TGTGCCAGCAGCTTTTCCGGGACTAGCCTATCCAGGCAGTATTTT. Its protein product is CASSFSGTSLSRQYF.

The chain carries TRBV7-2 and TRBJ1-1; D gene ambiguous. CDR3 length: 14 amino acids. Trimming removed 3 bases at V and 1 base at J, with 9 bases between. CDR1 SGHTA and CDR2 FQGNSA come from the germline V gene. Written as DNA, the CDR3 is TGTGCCAGCAGCTTCAGGCCGGCGAACACTGAAGCTTTCTTT. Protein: CASSFRPANTEAFF.

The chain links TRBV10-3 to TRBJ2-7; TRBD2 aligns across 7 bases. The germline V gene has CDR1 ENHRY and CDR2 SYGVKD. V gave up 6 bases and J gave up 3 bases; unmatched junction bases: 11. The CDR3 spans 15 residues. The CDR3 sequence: CAIRSGTTEFYEQYF. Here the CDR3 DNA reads TGTGCCATCAGATCCGGGACTACGGAATTCTACGAGCAGTACTTC.

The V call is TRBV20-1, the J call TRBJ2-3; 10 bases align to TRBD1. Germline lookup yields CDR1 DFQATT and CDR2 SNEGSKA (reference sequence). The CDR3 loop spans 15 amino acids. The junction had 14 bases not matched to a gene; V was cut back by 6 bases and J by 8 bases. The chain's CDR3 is CSAGPRDRGSLTQYF. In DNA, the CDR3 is TGCAGTGCAGGACCCCGGGACAGGGGCTCCCTTACGCAGTATTTT.

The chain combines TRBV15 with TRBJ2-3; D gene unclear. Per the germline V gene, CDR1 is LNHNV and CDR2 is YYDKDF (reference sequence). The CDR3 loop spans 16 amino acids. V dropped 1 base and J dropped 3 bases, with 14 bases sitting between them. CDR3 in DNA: TGTGCCACCAGCAGAGGGGCAGGCTTGCAGACAGATACGCAGTATTTT. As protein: CATSRGAGLQTDTQYF. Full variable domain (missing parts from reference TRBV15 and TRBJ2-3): DAMVIQNPRYQVTQFGKPVTLSCSQTLNHNVMYWYQQKSSQAPKLLFHYYDKDFNNEADTPDNFQSRRPNTSFCFLDIRSPGLGDTAMYLCATSRGAGLQTDTQYFGPGTRLTVL.

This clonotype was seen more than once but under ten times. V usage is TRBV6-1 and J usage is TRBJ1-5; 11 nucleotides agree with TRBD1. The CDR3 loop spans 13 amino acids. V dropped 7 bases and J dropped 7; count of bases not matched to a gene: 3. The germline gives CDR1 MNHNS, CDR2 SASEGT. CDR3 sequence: CASKGTGGQPQHF. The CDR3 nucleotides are TGTGCCAGCAAAGGGACAGGGGGACAGCCCCAGCATTTT.

The CDR3 sequence is CAGSSGPTDTQYF. CDR3 in DNA: TGTGCCGGATCTAGCGGCCCCACAGATACGCAGTATTTT. This rearrangement joins TRBV28 to TRBJ2-3, with 7 nucleotides matching TRBD2. Losses at the gene ends were 11 bases for V and 2 bases for J; bases not matched to a gene: 7. This CDR3 contains 13 residues. Germline CDR1 MDHEN, CDR2 SYDVKM.

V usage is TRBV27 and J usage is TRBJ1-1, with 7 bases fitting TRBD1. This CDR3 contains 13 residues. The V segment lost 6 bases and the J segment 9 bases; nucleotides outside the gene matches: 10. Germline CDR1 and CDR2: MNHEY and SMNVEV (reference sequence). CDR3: CASRKPTTGKAFF. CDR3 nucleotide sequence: TGTGCCAGCAGGAAACCCACGACAGGGAAAGCTTTCTTT.

CDR3 DNA sequence: TGTGCCAGCAGCTTCGACGGCAATAGCAATCAGCCCCAGCATTTT. Translation: CASSFDGNSNQPQHF. The chain carries TRBV7-9 and TRBJ1-5; D unresolved. Trimming pared 3 bases from V and 0 bases from J, leaving 9 bases between. Looked up from germline, CDR1 is SEHNR and CDR2 is FQNEAQ (reference sequence). This CDR3 has 15 residues.

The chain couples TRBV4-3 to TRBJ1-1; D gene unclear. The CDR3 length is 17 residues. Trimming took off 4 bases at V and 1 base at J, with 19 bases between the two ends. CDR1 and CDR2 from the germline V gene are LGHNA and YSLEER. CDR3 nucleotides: TGCGCCAGCAGCCTCATACTGGCGCACTCATGGAACACTGAAGCTTTCTTT. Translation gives CASSLILAHSWNTEAFF.

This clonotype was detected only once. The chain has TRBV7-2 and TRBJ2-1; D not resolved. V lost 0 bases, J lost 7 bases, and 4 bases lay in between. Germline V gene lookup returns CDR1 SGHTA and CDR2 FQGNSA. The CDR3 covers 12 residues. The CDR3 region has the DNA TGTGCCAGCAGCTTAGCCCTTAATGAGCAGTTCTTC. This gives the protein CASSLALNEQFF.

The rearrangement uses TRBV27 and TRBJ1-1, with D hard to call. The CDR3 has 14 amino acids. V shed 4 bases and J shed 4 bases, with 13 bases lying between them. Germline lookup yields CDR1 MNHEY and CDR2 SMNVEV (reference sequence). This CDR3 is CASSSPGHGTEAFF. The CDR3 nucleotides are TGTGCCAGCAGTTCCCCAGGTCATGGCACTGAAGCTTTCTTT.

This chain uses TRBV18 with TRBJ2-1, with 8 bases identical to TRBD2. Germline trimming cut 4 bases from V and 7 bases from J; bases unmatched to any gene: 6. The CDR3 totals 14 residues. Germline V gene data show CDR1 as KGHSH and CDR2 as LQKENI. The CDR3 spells CASSRSGSGNEQFF. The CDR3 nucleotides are TGTGCCAGCTCACGGAGCGGGAGTGGGAATGAGCAGTTCTTC.

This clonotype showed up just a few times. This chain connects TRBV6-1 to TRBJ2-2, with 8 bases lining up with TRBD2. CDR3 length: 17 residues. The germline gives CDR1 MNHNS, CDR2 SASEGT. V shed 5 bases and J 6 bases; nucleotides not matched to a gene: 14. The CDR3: CASSLPGGAGEAGELFF. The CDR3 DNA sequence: TGTGCCAGCAGTCTCCCTGGGGGAGCGGGAGAGGCCGGGGAGCTGTTTTTT.

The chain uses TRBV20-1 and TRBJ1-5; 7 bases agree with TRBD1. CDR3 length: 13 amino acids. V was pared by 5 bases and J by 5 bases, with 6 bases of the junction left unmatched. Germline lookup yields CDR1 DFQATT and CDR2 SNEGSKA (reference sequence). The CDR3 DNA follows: TGCAGTGCTTCCGGGACAGTGTATCAGCCCCAGCATTTT. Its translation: CSASGTVYQPQHF.

CDR3 sequence: CSAAHWNTEAFF. The DNA for the CDR3 is TGCAGCGCAGCCCACTGGAACACTGAAGCTTTCTTT. The chain is built from TRBV29-1 and TRBJ1-1; D is ambiguous. The CDR3 contains 12 residues. Trimming stripped 7 bases from V and 1 base from J, with 10 bases between. The germline V gene has CDR1 SQVTM and CDR2 ANQGSEA.

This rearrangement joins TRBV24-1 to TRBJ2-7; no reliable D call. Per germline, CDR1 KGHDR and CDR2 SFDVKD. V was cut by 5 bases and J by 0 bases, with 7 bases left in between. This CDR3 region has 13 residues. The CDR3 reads CATSAESSYEQYF. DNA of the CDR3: TGTGCCACCAGTGCGGAAAGCTCCTACGAGCAGTACTTC.

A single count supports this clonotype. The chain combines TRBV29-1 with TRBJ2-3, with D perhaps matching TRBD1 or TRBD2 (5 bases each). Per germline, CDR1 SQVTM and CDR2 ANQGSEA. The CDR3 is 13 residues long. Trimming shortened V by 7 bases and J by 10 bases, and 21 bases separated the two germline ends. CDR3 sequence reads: CSGSHPGGLAQYF. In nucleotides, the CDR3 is TGCAGCGGCAGTCACCCTGGGGGTCTCGCGCAGTATTTT.

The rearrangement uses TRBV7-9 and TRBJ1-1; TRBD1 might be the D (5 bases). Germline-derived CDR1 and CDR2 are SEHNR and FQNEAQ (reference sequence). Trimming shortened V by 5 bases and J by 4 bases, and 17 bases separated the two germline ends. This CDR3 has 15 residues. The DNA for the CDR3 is TGTGCCAGCAGCCTACGAGGGGTTTCGGGCACTGAAGCTTTCTTT. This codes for CASSLRGVSGTEAFF.

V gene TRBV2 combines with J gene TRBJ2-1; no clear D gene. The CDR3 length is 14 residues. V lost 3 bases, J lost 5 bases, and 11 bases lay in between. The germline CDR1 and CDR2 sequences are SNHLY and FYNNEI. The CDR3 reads CASSDVGRDNEQFF. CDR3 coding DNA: TGTGCCAGCAGTGATGTCGGCAGAGACAATGAGCAGTTCTTC.

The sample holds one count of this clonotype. The CDR3 spells CASSVAGSGNTIYF. The DNA of the CDR3 is TGTGCCAGCAGCGTAGCTGGCTCTGGAAACACCATATATTTT. The chain combines TRBV9 with TRBJ1-3; D gene uncertain. CDR1 and CDR2 (germline): SGDLS, YYNGEE. The CDR3 length is 14 residues. Trimming pared 0 bases from V and 0 bases from J, leaving 4 bases between. Drawing the rest from reference TRBV9 and TRBJ1-3, the complete variable domain is DSGVTQTPKHLITATGQRVTLRCSPRSGDLSVYWYQQSLDQGLQFLIQYYNGEERAKGNILERFSAQQFPDLHSELNLSSLELGDSALYFCASSVAGSGNTIYFGEGSWLTVV.

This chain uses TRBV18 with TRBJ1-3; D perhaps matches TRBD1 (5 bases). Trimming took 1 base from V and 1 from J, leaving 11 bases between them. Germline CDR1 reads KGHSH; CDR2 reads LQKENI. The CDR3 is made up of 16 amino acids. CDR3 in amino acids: CASSPQGSGSGNTIYF. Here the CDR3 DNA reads TGTGCCAGCTCACCACAGGGGAGCGGGTCTGGAAACACCATATATTTT.

CDR3 protein: CATSDPNGGTDTQYF. In DNA, the CDR3 is TGTGCCACCAGTGATCCGAACGGAGGCACAGATACGCAGTATTTT. The chain couples TRBV24-1 to TRBJ2-3, with D unclear. The CDR3 extends over 15 amino acids. Germline CDR1 and CDR2: KGHDR and SFDVKD. V dropped 3 bases and J dropped 1 base, with 10 bases sitting between them.

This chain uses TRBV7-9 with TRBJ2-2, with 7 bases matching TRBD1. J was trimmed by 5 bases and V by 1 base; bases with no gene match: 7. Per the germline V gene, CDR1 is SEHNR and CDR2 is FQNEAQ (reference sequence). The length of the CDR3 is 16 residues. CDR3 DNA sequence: TGTGCCAGCAGCTTAGTCCAGGGGGTAGTGACCGGGGAGCTGTTTTTT. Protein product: CASSLVQGVVTGELFF.